This T cell receptor (beta chain) stems from a study of cytomegalovirus exposure and HLA in healthy donors. Study-level information: Approximately 170 million T cells yielded around 120 million unique TCR beta sequences in earlier analysis. Study conclusions and caveats: It was confirmed in vitro that three of the CMV-associated chains were specific for CMV antigens. By a later analysis, the bulk of CMV-associated TCR beta chains appeared HLA-restricted. An analysis was carried out at a later point. It showed that HLA-associated TCR beta chains were more clonally expanded than equally common non-associated chains.

Primers for the PCR totalled 60 Vbeta and 13 Jbeta. Profiled with immunoSEQ multiplex PCR; TCRdb holds only in-frame clones, not every one. The data hold some 140,000 clones, with 77% observed a single time. On this clone: Its antigen is as yet unknown.

This TCR derives from a woman in her fifties or sixties in good health and CMV-seronegative. Sequencing was done on a sample of PBMCs.

The CDR3 reads CASSLEGAGGTEAFF. The DNA for the CDR3 is TGCGCCAGCAGCTTGGAGGGCGCGGGGGGCACTGAAGCTTTCTTT. The chain links TRBV5-1 to TRBJ1-1; the D gene is possibly TRBD1 (5 bases). The CDR3 runs 15 residues. Trimming stripped 0 bases from V and 4 bases from J, with 13 bases between. CDR1 and CDR2 from the germline V gene are SGHRS and YFSETQ.